What follows is one T cell receptor (beta chain) and its context. Its antigen is not yet known. Base qualities are not recorded, but no much larger clone differs from it by a single base. The data were taken from a study of Graves' ophthalmopathy and Graves' hyperthyroidism (dated by TCRdb to about 2018). About the investigation overall: Peripheral blood was collected at initial diagnosis, prior to any treatment. The study used signatures of the TCR beta repertoire to tell Graves' ophthalmopathy apart from Graves' hyperthyroidism and to predict which patients would progress to ophthalmopathy. In total, 135 blood samples were TCR-sequenced: some 40 ophthalmopathy, over 70 hyperthyroidism and some 17 hyperthyroidism-to-ophthalmopathy patients. To explore V-J signatures distinguishing ophthalmopathy from hyperthyroidism, a discovery set of roughly 100 patients (roughly 44 ophthalmopathy, 57 stable hyperthyroidism) was enrolled. An independent validation cohort comprised 18 hyperthyroidism patients and about 16 patients who later progressed from hyperthyroidism to ophthalmopathy. In roughly 6 hyperthyroidism patients, T-cell repertoires of thyroid tissue and blood were compared. Following sampling, methimazole starting at 30 mg daily was administered to hyperthyroidism patients, and high-dose intravenous methylprednisolone was administered to ophthalmopathy patients. For training and testing, the 100 or so patients in the discovery cohort were randomly divided in a 7:3 ratio.

For repertoire sequencing, TCR beta CDR3 regions were amplified from RNA transcripts. A first-round RT-PCR used HTBI primers with the Qiagen OneStep RT-PCR kit, followed by a second-round multiplex PCR, size selection and purification. Libraries were sequenced paired-end with 100 bp reads on an Illumina HiSeq2000. From the authors' description of their analysis: SOAPnuke was used for read processing, and reads with adapters, uncalled bases, a mean Phred below 15, or no exact constant-primer or identifier match were discarded. COPE v1.2.5 was used to merge the high-quality paired reads. Each unique nucleotide sequence was treated as a clonotype, and MiTCR v1.1 was used to align the clonotypes to the IMGT TRB V, D and J references. The analysis was limited to V-J combinations with a frequency above 0.0001, which together covered 99% to 99.2% of the repertoires. For each V-J combination, a TCR clonal expansion and chaos score was defined as F50 clonal expansion divided by the chaos observed in the TCRdist matrix. Welch's t-statistics and random forest were used to narrow the features down to 10 to 15 V-J combinations, which were then fed into a naive Bayes classifier. The similarity between thyroid and blood repertoires was quantified using the Morisita-Horn index. The public reads were reanalyzed by TCRdb: fastp trimming at Q25, MiXCR alignment, in-frame beta chains only. One record per CDR3 amino acid sequence lists the most common genes and DNA. The V and J calls were determined by TCRdb, not by the authors. The sample contains 400,000 to 500,000 distinct CDR3 sequences, about 21% of them found a single time. The ten largest clones represent more than 2.5% of the sample.

A patient counted as having stable hyperthyroidism if there was no progression to ophthalmopathy within 18 months of follow-up. Hyperthyroidism patients were newly diagnosed, with disease duration under 2 months, and aged 18 to 65 years. Patients with other autoimmune diseases, uncontrolled infections, pregnancy or lactation were excluded from the study. Diagnosis was based on clinical symptoms, serum thyroxine, TRAb, thyroid ultrasound and orbital computed tomography. Using Ficoll-Paque density gradient centrifugation, PBMCs were isolated from about 9.2 ml of fresh peripheral blood. Trizol reagent was used to extract the total RNA, and its quality was then checked on an Agilent 2100 Bioanalyzer. Paper-wide results and their limitations: Sample size was not statistically predetermined, and group allocation was not concealed from the investigators. Most expanded thyroid clonotypes with a frequency above 0.001 also appeared in blood, which suggests that blood repertoires may reflect the immune response in the thyroid. In cross-validation, the 13-signature model distinguished ophthalmopathy from stable hyperthyroidism with around 86% sensitivity and about 81% specificity, while in the test set the corresponding values were roughly 80% and 75%. In validation, the model predicted ophthalmopathy progression with roughly 68% sensitivity and approximately 75% specificity; roughly 11 predicted patients were CT-confirmed with GO in a median of around 6 months.

The source material was peripheral blood. The receptor was derived from a woman younger than 30 with stable Graves' hyperthyroidism. Donor details come from another sample of the same person, matched by shared clones.

This receptor carries the CDR3 CASTSGDRLYEQYF. DNA sequence: TGTGCCAGCACCTCGGGGGACAGGCTCTACGAGCAGTACTTC. The chain was built from TRBV27 and TRBJ2-7; the junction holds 8 bases that match TRBD1. The germline V end is reduced by 7 bases and the J end by 3 bases; junction bases left unmatched: 8. The CDR3 runs 14 residues from the cysteine to the phenylalanine. The entry retains the CDR3 DNA only, 42 bases that are in frame from base 1. Looking up the germline V gene (reference sequence) yields CDR1 MNHEY and CDR2 SMNVEV.